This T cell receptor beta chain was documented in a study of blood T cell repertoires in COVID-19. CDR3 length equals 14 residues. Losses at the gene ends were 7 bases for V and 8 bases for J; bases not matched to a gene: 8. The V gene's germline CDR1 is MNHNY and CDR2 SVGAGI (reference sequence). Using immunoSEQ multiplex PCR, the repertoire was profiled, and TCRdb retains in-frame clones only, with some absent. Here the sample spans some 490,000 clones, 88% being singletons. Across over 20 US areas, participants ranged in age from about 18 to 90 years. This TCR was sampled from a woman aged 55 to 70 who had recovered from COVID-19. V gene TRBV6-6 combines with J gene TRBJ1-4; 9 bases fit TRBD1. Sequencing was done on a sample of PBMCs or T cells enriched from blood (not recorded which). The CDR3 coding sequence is TGTGCCAGCAACGATCCGGGACAGGGCGAAAAACTGTTTTTT. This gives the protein CASNDPGQGEKLFF.